The 17 T cell receptor beta chains reported below all come from one sample, sequenced in a study of blood T cell repertoires in COVID-19. Assay used: immunoSEQ multiplex PCR; TCRdb lists only in-frame clones, some missing. The repertoire holds roughly 100,000 clones, with around 80% as singletons. Sequencing used peripheral blood. Receptor source: a man in his sixties with active or convalescent COVID-19.

CDR3: CASSRSGTDYNEQFF. The CDR3 DNA follows: TGTGCCAGCAGCCGTTCCGGGACAGATTACAATGAGCAGTTCTTC. The chain couples TRBV9 to TRBJ2-1; TRBD1 agrees at 7 bases. V shed 4 bases, J shed 4 bases, and the junction held 8 bases outside the gene matches. CDR1 is SGDLS, CDR2 YYNGEE, per germline. This CDR3 has 15 amino acids.

The genes are TRBV25-1 and TRBJ2-7; D possibly corresponds to TRBD1 (6 bases). The germline V gene has CDR1 MGHDK and CDR2 SYGVNS. V lost 9 bases to trimming and J lost 6 bases, with 18 bases between them. The CDR3 contains 13 residues. CDR3 sequence reads: CASREQGSGEQYV. CDR3 DNA: TGTGCCAGTCGCGAACAGGGTTCTGGCGAGCAGTACGTC.

This clone has only a few counts. The CDR3 region has the DNA TGTGCCAGCAGCTTAACCCCCCTCCAGGACACTGAAGCTTTCTTT. This sequence encodes CASSLTPLQDTEAFF. This chain joins TRBV7-2 and TRBJ1-1; D not certain. Germline assignment: CDR1 SGHTA and CDR2 FQGNSA. The CDR3 sequence is 15 residues long. Trimming removed 2 bases from V and 3 bases from J, with 13 bases in between.

The rearrangement links TRBV19 to TRBJ2-3, with 8 bases that match TRBD2. Germline loops: CDR1 LNHDA, CDR2 SQIVND (reference sequence). The CDR3 runs 14 residues. V was clipped by 7 bases and J by 4 bases; unmatched bases: 7. CDR3 DNA: TGTGCCAGTACCTCCGCAGCGGGAGCAGATACGCAGTATTTT. Its translation: CASTSAAGADTQYF.

CDR3 residues: CAWGTGFGANVLTF. In DNA, the CDR3 is TGTGCCTGGGGGACAGGGTTTGGGGCCAACGTCCTGACTTTC. The chain employs TRBV30 and TRBJ2-6; 9 bases align to TRBD1. Germline V gene sequence: CDR1 GTSNPN, CDR2 SVGIG (reference sequence). V trimming: 5 bases; J trimming: 3 bases; junction bases outside the gene matches: 2. The CDR3 runs 14 residues.

The CDR3 DNA reads TGCAGCGCCACCAGCGTGGATGGCTACACCTTC. It translates to CSATSVDGYTF. The V and J genes are TRBV29-1 and TRBJ1-2, with D uncertain. V was pared by 7 bases and J by 6 bases, with 12 bases between. The CDR3 contains 11 residues. CDR1 is SQVTM, CDR2 ANQGSEA, per germline.

The rearrangement joins TRBV18 to TRBJ2-3; TRBD2 agrees at 7 bases. Trimming took 0 bases from V and 11 from J; bases not matched to a gene: 5. Per germline, CDR1 KGHSH and CDR2 LQKENI. CDR3 length: 13 residues. CDR3 in DNA: TGTGCCAGCTCACCACCAGGGCGGGAGTTGCAGTATTTT. Its protein is CASSPPGRELQYF.

DNA for the CDR3: TGTGCCAGCAGCTTACACGAGGCAAACTATGGCTACACCTTC. It is translated as CASSLHEANYGYTF. This chain joins TRBV7-9 and TRBJ1-2; D gene unclear. The ends were cut back, 2 bases at V and 2 bases at J, with 9 bases in the middle. The CDR3 is 14 residues long. Germline V gives CDR1 SEHNR, CDR2 FQNEAQ (reference sequence).

The chain has TRBV4-1 and TRBJ1-4, with a possible D match to TRBD1 (5 bases). V gave up 1 base and J gave up 6 bases, with 15 bases separating them. This CDR3 has 16 amino acids. Germline V gene data show CDR1 as MGHRA and CDR2 as YSYEKL. Here the CDR3 reads CASSQGLGLVDEKLFF. As DNA, the CDR3 is TGCGCCAGCAGCCAAGGTCTGGGACTCGTAGATGAAAAACTGTTTTTT.

The chain uses TRBV2 and TRBJ1-6, with 7 bases fitting TRBD1. The CDR3 length is 13 residues. V shed 7 bases and J 7 bases; nucleotides not matched to a gene: 4. Germline V gives CDR1 SNHLY, CDR2 FYNNEI. The CDR3 loop reads CASIGTENSPLHF. The CDR3 region has the DNA TGTGCCAGCATTGGGACAGAAAATTCACCCCTCCACTTT.

CDR3 nucleotide sequence: TGTGCCAGCATAGGCGGGGGCGCTGGCAATCAGCCCCAGCATTTT. It yields the protein CASIGGGAGNQPQHF. J is TRBJ1-5 and V is TRBV6-5; the D gene is possibly TRBD1 (6 bases). The CDR3 contains 15 residues. V lost 7 bases, J lost 2 bases, and 15 bases lay in between. Per the germline V gene, CDR1 is MNHEY and CDR2 is SVGAGI.

This chain uses TRBV27 with TRBJ1-1; 7 bases match TRBD1. This CDR3 contains 14 residues. The trim removed 4 bases at V and 4 bases at J, leaving 6 bases unmatched. CDR1 is MNHEY, CDR2 SMNVEV, per germline (reference sequence). The chain's CDR3 is CASSWTGRRTEAFF. The CDR3 DNA is TGTGCCAGCAGTTGGACAGGAAGGCGCACTGAAGCTTTCTTT.

The chain employs TRBV19 and TRBJ1-2, with D tentatively TRBD1 (6 bases). Trimming took off 5 bases at V and 5 bases at J, with 18 bases between the two ends. CDR1 is LNHDA, CDR2 SQIVND, per germline (reference sequence). This CDR3 is 15 amino acids long. The DNA for the CDR3 is TGTGCCAGTAGTCCGGGACACCAGAAAGGATATGGCTACACCTTC. This encodes CASSPGHQKGYGYTF. Full variable domain (rest looked up from reference TRBV19 and TRBJ1-2): DGGITQSPKYLFRKEGQNVTLSCEQNLNHDAMYWYRQDPGQGLRLIYYSQIVNDFQKGDIAEGYSVSREKKESFPLTVTSAQKNPTAFYLCASSPGHQKGYGYTFGSGTRLTVV.

The CDR3 DNA follows: TGTGCCAGCAGCGCTTTCGGAGGGGCCCCCTCTGGGGCCAACGTCCTGACTTTC. Translation gives CASSAFGGAPSGANVLTF. The V call is TRBV11-2, the J call TRBJ2-6; D is perhaps TRBD2 (6 bases). Trimming pared 5 bases from V and 0 bases from J, leaving 17 bases between. The CDR3 is 18 amino acids. Germline CDR1 and CDR2: SGHAT and FQNNGV.

The rearrangement uses TRBV28 and TRBJ2-1; no clear D. The CDR3 extends over 13 amino acids. Germline assignment: CDR1 MDHEN and CDR2 SYDVKM. V gave up 5 bases and J gave up 0 bases, with 5 bases separating them. The CDR3 sequence: CASSPSSYNEQFF. The CDR3 nucleotides are TGTGCCAGCAGTCCCAGCTCCTACAATGAGCAGTTCTTC.

This clone was observed a few times. The chain is built from TRBV6-4 and TRBJ2-1; D gene uncertain. V was clipped by 0 bases and J by 15 bases, with 15 bases between them. The CDR3 loop spans 13 amino acids. Germline assignment: CDR1 MRHNA and CDR2 SNTAGT. Here the CDR3 DNA reads TGTGCCAGCAGTGACTCCTTCGGTCACGCACGGTTCTTC. Its protein is CASSDSFGHARFF.

The chain has TRBV7-9 and TRBJ2-7; 7 bases fit TRBD1. CDR3 size: 14 residues. Germline V lookup: CDR1 SEHNR, CDR2 FQNEAQ (reference sequence). The J segment lost 3 bases and the V segment lost 5 bases, leaving 7 bases of the junction unmatched. For the CDR3, the DNA is TGTGCCAGCAGCCCCGGACAGGAACTCTACGAGCAGTACTTC. It yields the protein CASSPGQELYEQYF.